This T cell receptor (beta chain) was found in a study of blood T cells in healthy people across ages (dated by TCRdb to about 2015). As for the study more broadly: In model experiments, template switching captured about one uniquely barcoded TCR beta cDNA molecule for every two T cells. Age-related changes in TCR beta repertoire diversity were measured in the study by deep sequencing normalized with unique cDNA molecular identifiers. Four age groups were formed from the donors: young (average approximately 16 years), middle-aged (roughly 38), aged (roughly 56) and long-lived (about 80). To avoid experimental bias, donors of different ages were distributed randomly across sequencing lanes. For two donors (one aged 18 to 29 and one aged 80 or older), the study analyzed two additional independent replicas of 1 million unique cDNA reads from the same blood draw.

Unmatched junction bases come to 16, with V trimmed by 2 bases and J by 10 bases. CDR3 length: 17 amino acids, cysteine to phenylalanine. Of all the DNA, just the CDR3 is kept, 51 bases in frame from base 1. Looking up the germline V gene yields CDR1 SGHTA and CDR2 FQGNSA. Libraries were built with 5' RACE. Instrument on record: Illumina HiSeq 2500. The second PCR ran for about 6 to 11 cycles and used a J-beta primer mix along with a sample-barcoded 5' primer. A template-switch 5' adaptor carrying 12 random nucleotides introduced a unique molecular identifier onto each TCR beta cDNA molecule. At least 3 million CDR3-containing paired-end reads were obtained from each sample. The Mint cDNA synthesis kit, primed by a TRBC-specific oligonucleotide, was used to synthesize first-strand cDNA from all RNA. Following uracil-DNA glycosylase treatment, all cDNA underwent a first 18-cycle PCR with the universal primers M1SS and BC2_uni_R. The published analysis was carried out like this. For normalization, 1 million high-quality reads were randomly selected from each sample, with every read carrying a distinct molecular identifier. Reads sharing molecular identifiers were discarded rather than binned into consensus sequences. CDR3 identification, clonotype clustering and error correction used MiTCR with a Q25 quality threshold and the strictest error-elimination algorithm. Lower-bound total TCR beta diversity was estimated with a nonparametric unseen species model using Euler transformation. Through fastp at Q25 and MiXCR, TCRdb rebuilt clones from the public reads, retaining in-frame beta chains. Rows are unified per CDR3 protein, each entry keeping the most common DNA and genes. The V and J calls and clone size come from TCRdb's table, not from the authors' own analysis. The sample has 500,000 to 700,000 distinct CDR3 sequences on record, approximately 30% of them singletons. The ten largest clones add up to roughly 14% of the sample.

Donors were a few dozen systemically healthy Caucasian individuals from Russia aged 6 to 90 years. About 10 milliliters of peripheral blood were collected from each donor into EDTA-treated Vacutainer tubes. PBMCs were isolated by Ficoll-Paque density-gradient centrifugation, with at least 7 million obtained per sample. Total RNA was extracted from PBMCs with Trizol reagent, with at least 6 micrograms obtained per sample. For every donor, flow cytometry on a PBMC aliquot measured the percentage of naive CD45RAhigh/CD27high T cells. This clonotype was seen only once. No cognate antigen has been identified for it. A much more abundant neighbour one base away suggests this may be a read error. Overall study outcomes, separate from this receptor: Observed TCR beta diversity correlated strongly with the percentage of naive T cells measured by flow cytometry. Observed TCR beta diversity per million T cells fell roughly linearly with age, and a significant reduction was already apparent by age approximately 40. Total diversity estimates from one million sequenced T cells were considered lower bounds and underestimates. Because the CMV infection status of the donors was unknown, age-related changes in expanded clonotypes may potentially have been confounded. Since profiling was done on bulk unsorted PBMCs, naive and antigen-experienced compartments could not be conclusively compared. Compared with the aged group, the long-lived group had more naive CD4+ T cells, fewer expanded clones and increased TCR diversity, a pattern suggesting age selection.

Sequencing used blood. This clonotype was sampled from a woman over 75 in good health. The rearrangement combines TRBV7-2 with TRBJ1-2; 10 nucleotides in the junction match TRBD1. The CDR3 protein sequence reads: CASSLTPDRGRFGDYTF. The DNA sequence is as follows: TGTGCCAGCAGCTTAACGCCCGACAGGGGGCGTTTCGGTGACTACACCTTC.